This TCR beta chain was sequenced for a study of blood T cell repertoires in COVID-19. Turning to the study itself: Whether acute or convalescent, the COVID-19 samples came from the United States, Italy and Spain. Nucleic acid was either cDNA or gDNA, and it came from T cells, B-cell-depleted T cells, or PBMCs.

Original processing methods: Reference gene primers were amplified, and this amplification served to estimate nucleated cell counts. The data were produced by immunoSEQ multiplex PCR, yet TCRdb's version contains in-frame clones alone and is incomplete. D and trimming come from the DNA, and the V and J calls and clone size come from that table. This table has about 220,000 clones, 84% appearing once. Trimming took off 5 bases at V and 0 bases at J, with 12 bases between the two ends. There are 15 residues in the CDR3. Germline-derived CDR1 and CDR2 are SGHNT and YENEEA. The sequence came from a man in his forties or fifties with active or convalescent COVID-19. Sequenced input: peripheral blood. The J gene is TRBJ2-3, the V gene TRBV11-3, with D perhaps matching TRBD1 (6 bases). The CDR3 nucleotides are TGTGCCAGCAGCAGCCACAGGGCTAGCACAGATACGCAGTATTTT. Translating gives CASSSHRASTDTQYF.